This T cell receptor beta chain was recorded in a study of blood T cell repertoires in COVID-19. Trimming left V 5 bases short and J 3 bases short, with 14 bases between. This CDR3 is built from 14 residues. Germline CDR1 is SEHNR and CDR2 is FQNEAQ (reference sequence). Only in-frame clones appear in the TCRdb table, and some are missing; sequencing was by immunoSEQ multiplex PCR. Of approximately 220,000 clones listed, around 83% are singletons. The clonotype originates from a man aged 45-65 years who had recovered from COVID-19. J is TRBJ2-7 and V is TRBV7-9; a weak D match, TRBD2 (6 bases). The sample taken for sequencing was peripheral blood. CDR3: CASSLGGQFYEQYF. The CDR3 region has the DNA TGTGCCAGCAGCCTAGGAGGGCAGTTCTACGAGCAGTACTTC.